Listed below are T cell receptor beta chains from one sample, sequenced in a study of identical twins. TCRdb re-called the 5' RACE reads with MiXCR, one entry per CDR3 protein. Among roughly 750,000 distinct CDR3 sequences listed, approximately 21% were seen once. The data also belong to a second study, concerning T cells expressing NK-cell markers.

The sequenced material came from PBMCs. The receptors stem from a young woman in good health. CDR3s include the opening cysteine and the closing phenylalanine or tryptophan. Each record gives: D gene, V gene, clone size, J gene, CDR3 DNA, CDR3 protein. The D gene is left open where the match is weak. Clone size is stated in some rows and not others, as once, few, many or a class when expanded.

>TRBD2|TRBV15|few|TRBJ2-1
TGTGCCACCAGCAGGGGACTAGCGGGAGGACGTAATGAGCAGTTCTTC
CATSRGLAGGRNEQFF
>NA|TRBV5-1|few|TRBJ1-1
TGCGCCAGCAGCTTGGCCACAGGGATGGCTTTCTTT
CASSLATGMAFF
>NA|TRBV10-2|NA|TRBJ2-6
TGCGCCAGCAGCTTGAGGTGGAGCTCGAGCTCTGGGGCCAACGTCCTGACTTTC
CASSLRWSSSSGANVLTF
>TRBD2|TRBV12-3/TRBV12-4|NA|TRBJ2-3
TGTGCCAGCAGCCCGATAGCGGGAGTCGTGGGAGATACGCAGTATTTT
CASSPIAGVVGDTQYF
>TRBD2|TRBV27|many|TRBJ2-3
TGTGCCAGCTGGTCTAGCGGACGAGATACGCAGTATTTT
CASWSSGRDTQYF
>NA|TRBV5-4|few|TRBJ2-1
TGTGCCAGCAGCTCCGGTAACACAGCCTACAATGAGCAGTTCTTC
CASSSGNTAYNEQFF
>TRBD1|TRBV2|NA|TRBJ2-2
TGTGCCAGCAGAGCTCGGACAGGGAACACCGGGGAGCCGTTTTTT
CASRARTGNTGEPFF
>NA|TRBV15|NA|TRBJ2-7
TGTGCCACCAGCAGAGATCCTTCATTTGGGACAGAGCAGTACTTC
CATSRDPSFGTEQYF
>NA|TRBV6-7|few|TRBJ2-1
TGTGCCAGCAGTTACATGAGACAGAGCTCCTACAATGAGCAGTTCTTC
CASSYMRQSSYNEQFF
>NA|TRBV7-9|NA|TRBJ1-5
TGTGCCAGCAGCTTAGGGGGTTTGGTTCAGCATTTT
CASSLGGLVQHF
>NA|TRBV5-1|NA|TRBJ1-6
TGCGCCAGCAGCTTGGTCAGGGCCTACAATAATTCACCCCTCCACTTT
CASSLVRAYNNSPLHF
>NA|TRBV19|NA|TRBJ2-1
TGTGCCAGTAGTATAGGAGGCAGGGGTCGAGCGGCGAGCTCCTACAATGAGCAGTTCTTC
CASSIGGRGRAASSYNEQFF
>NA|TRBV20-1|NA|TRBJ1-6
TGCAGTGCTAGAGATCCAAACAGGGTCACCAATTCACCCCTCCACTTT
CSARDPNRVTNSPLHF
>NA|TRBV6-5|NA|TRBJ1-1
TGTGCCAGCAGATACGGCCACCCGGGGGCTGAAGCTTTCTTT
CASRYGHPGAEAFF
>TRBD2|TRBV12-3/TRBV12-4|few|TRBJ2-7
TGTGCCAGCAGTTCACCTGGGACTAGAGGTCGGTACGAGCAGTACTTC
CASSSPGTRGRYEQYF
>TRBD1|TRBV12-5|NA|TRBJ2-2
TGTGCTAGTGGTTCGACAGGGGCCCCCCAGGGGGAGCTGTTTTTT
CASGSTGAPQGELFF
>NA|TRBV29-1|many|TRBJ2-2
TGCAGCGCCATCCGGGACTCGAACACCGGGGAGCTGTTTTTT
CSAIRDSNTGELFF
>NA|TRBV20-1|once|TRBJ2-1
TGCAGTGCTAGTAAAGGAAACTCCTACAATGAGCAGTTCTTC
CSASKGNSYNEQFF
>TRBD1|TRBV14|few|TRBJ2-7
TGTGCCAGCCGCGGGACAGGGAGAACGGGTGAGCAGTACTTC
CASRGTGRTGEQYF
>TRBD2|TRBV6-1|few|TRBJ2-3
TGTGCCAGTACGTCGACTAGCGGGGAGACAGATACGCAGTATTTT
CASTSTSGETDTQYF
>NA|TRBV10-2|NA|TRBJ2-2
TGCGCCAGCAGTGAGATGCCCCAAAAGAACGGGGAGCTGTTTTTT
CASSEMPQKNGELFF
>NA|TRBV12-3/TRBV12-4|many|TRBJ1-1
TGTGCCAGCAGTTTACGCGCCACTGAAGCTTTCTTT
CASSLRATEAFF
>TRBD1|TRBV5-1|few|TRBJ1-1
TGCGCCAGCACAGCACAGGGGCAAGCTTTCTTT
CASTAQGQAFF
>TRBD2|TRBV7-2|few|TRBJ2-7
TGTGCCAGCAGCGGCGGGCGGGAGTTCGCCCACGAGCAGTACTTC
CASSGGREFAHEQYF
>NA|TRBV29-1|NA|TRBJ2-1
TGCAGCGCCTCCGGAGGGGAGTACAAGCGTTCGGATGAGCAGTTCTTC
CSASGGEYKRSDEQFF
>NA|TRBV9|NA|TRBJ2-3
TGTGCCAGCAGCGTCTCCGCAGGTTCAGATACGCAGTATTTT
CASSVSAGSDTQYF
>TRBD2|TRBV9|NA|TRBJ2-1
TGTGCCAGCAGCACAGTTTCCGGGACTAGGGGCAATGAGCAGTTCTTC
CASSTVSGTRGNEQFF
>TRBD2|TRBV15|few|TRBJ2-7
TGTGCCACCAGCAGAGTTAGCGGGAAATGGAACGAGCAGTACTTC
CATSRVSGKWNEQYF
>NA|TRBV10-3|NA|TRBJ1-2
TGTGCCATCAGTGAGTCGAGGCTGGGTTCATGGGACTTC
CAISESRLGSWDF
>TRBD1|TRBV29-1|NA|TRBJ1-1
TGCAGCGTTACAGGGACAGGGACTGAAGCTTTCTTT
CSVTGTGTEAFF
>NA|TRBV5-1|NA|TRBJ1-5
TGCGCCAGCAGCTTGGCCCCCGGAATGTCTCAGCCCCAGCATTTT
CASSLAPGMSQPQHF